The clone carrying this T cell receptor beta chain is a singleton in its sample. This CDR3 contains 18 residues. The ends lost 1 base at V and 2 bases at J; junction bases unmatched: 7. Germline lookup yields CDR1 LGHDT and CDR2 YNNKEL (reference sequence). This specimen comes from a study of blood T cell repertoires in COVID-19. Profiled with immunoSEQ multiplex PCR; TCRdb holds only in-frame clones, not every one. The repertoire includes over 120,000 clones, 75% to 80% of them detected once, and less than 3% sits in the top ten. The receptor was derived from a woman aged 45-60 years who had recovered from COVID-19. The source material was PBMCs or T cells enriched from blood (not recorded which). The rearrangement joins TRBV3-1 (or the pseudogene TRBV3-2) to TRBJ1-4; 10 nucleotides align to TRBD1. The CDR3 protein is CASSQGTGGVATNEKLFF. The CDR3 nucleotides are TGTGCCAGCAGCCAAGGGACAGGGGGGGTAGCGACTAATGAAAAACTGTTTTTT.